Given below is one T cell receptor beta chain in context. V shed 3 bases and J shed 7 bases, with 13 bases lying between them. Per the germline V gene, CDR1 is MNHEY and CDR2 is SMNVEV (reference sequence). The CDR3 covers 15 residues. This entry belongs to a study of OX40 agonist ivuxolimab in advanced cancers. Clones were read by immunoSEQ multiplex PCR, and TCRdb kept only the in-frame ones, dropping some. This sample yields around 53,000 clones, of which over 80% are seen a single time; around 0.7% belongs to the top ten. The material was CD4+ or CD8+ T cells sorted from blood, obtained in a trial of the OX40 agonist ivuxolimab. The J gene is TRBJ1-6, the V gene TRBV27, with D possibly TRBD1 on 6 matching bases. The TCR was taken from an adult with an advanced solid tumor such as melanoma, head and neck, liver or kidney cancer. CDR3: CASSFNRGGNSPLHF. The CDR3 coding sequence is TGTGCCAGCAGTTTTAATAGGGGGGGGAATTCACCCCTCCACTTT.